The rows below give T cell receptor beta chains drawn from one sample of a study of blood T cell repertoires in COVID-19. Method: immunoSEQ multiplex PCR; TCRdb's copy keeps in-frame clones and lacks some. Among nearly 400,000 clones listed, roughly 89% were seen once. The sample comprised PBMCs or T cells enriched from blood (not recorded which). These receptors originate from a woman in her twenties or thirties who had recovered from COVID-19. CDR3s include the opening cysteine and the closing phenylalanine or tryptophan. D genes are given only for firm matches. For some rows the clone size is stated as once, few or many, or as a class when expanded; others skip it.

>-|-|TRBV19|TRBJ1-1
CASRGPERGNTEAFF
TGTGCCAGTAGGGGGCCTGAGCGGGGAAACACTGAAGCTTTCTTT
>TRBD2|once|TRBV9|TRBJ2-5
CASSVAPHGGGIETQYF
TGTGCCAGCAGCGTAGCACCTCACGGGGGGGGTATTGAGACCCAGTACTTC
>-|-|TRBV24-1|TRBJ2-3
CATSEAPSGYGTDTQYF
TGTGCCACCAGTGAGGCCCCGAGCGGGTATGGCACAGATACGCAGTATTTT
>-|once|TRBV27|TRBJ2-3
CASSPPGRDSPDTQYF
TGTGCCAGCAGTCCCCCCGGCCGGGATTCCCCCGATACGCAGTATTTT
>TRBD1|few|TRBV5-5|TRBJ2-2
CASSYVLVDRVLTGELFF
TGTGCCAGCAGCTACGTACTCGTGGACAGGGTCCTCACCGGGGAGCTGTTTTTT
>TRBD1|once|TRBV7-8|TRBJ1-6
CASSLGETGVTPLHF
TGTGCCAGCAGCTTAGGGGAGACAGGGGTTACACCCCTCCACTTT
>-|-|TRBV6-5|TRBJ2-7
CASSGTHNSYEQYF
TGTGCCTCTTCCGGGACACACAACTCCTACGAGCAGTACTTC
>TRBD2|-|TRBV10-1|TRBJ2-7
CASSESRTSGTHEQYF
TGCGCCAGCAGTGAGTCTCGAACTAGCGGGACCCACGAGCAGTACTTC
>-|-|TRBV18|TRBJ1-2
CASSPTYRGNGYTF
TGTGCCAGCTCACCAACGTACCGCGGGAATGGCTACACCTTC
>TRBD1|once|TRBV30|TRBJ1-2
CACSFEGQAYYGYTF
TGTGCCTGTTCATTCGAAGGACAGGCCTACTATGGCTACACCTTC
>-|-|TRBV28|TRBJ1-6
CASSFRLEPNSPLHF
TGTGCCAGCAGTTTTCGTTTAGAGCCGAATTCACCCCTCCACTTT
>-|-|TRBV19|TRBJ2-1
CASSSGSSSYNEQFF
TGTGCCAGTAGTAGCGGTTCGAGCTCCTACAATGAGCAGTTCTTC
>TRBD1|-|TRBV5-5|TRBJ1-2
CASSLTGVYHYGYTF
TGTGCCAGCAGCCTGACAGGGGTATACCACTATGGCTACACCTTC
>-|-|TRBV11-1|TRBJ1-1
CASSFFRGTEAFF
TGTGCCAGCAGCTTTTTTCGCGGCACTGAAGCTTTCTTT
>-|-|TRBV28|TRBJ1-1
CASSLQGKTEAFF
TGTGCCAGCAGTTTACAGGGCAAAACTGAAGCTTTCTTT
>-|-|TRBV6-5|TRBJ1-1
CASSYSPALPEAFF
TGTGCCAGCAGTTACTCTCCTGCGCTACCTGAAGCTTTCTTT
>-|-|TRBV5-1|TRBJ2-7
CASSLNRENQYF
TGCGCCAGCAGCCTGAACAGGGAAAATCAGTACTTC
>TRBD1|-|TRBV30|TRBJ2-1
CACGGITGDRGLSYNEQFF
TGTGCCTGCGGGGGTATAACGGGGGACAGGGGGCTCTCCTACAATGAGCAGTTCTTC
>-|-|TRBV6-1|TRBJ2-1
CASSDARVERDEQFF
TGTGCCAGCAGTGATGCTAGAGTGGAGAGGGATGAGCAGTTCTTC
>-|-|TRBV12-3/TRBV12-4|TRBJ1-1
CASSLRGDTEAFF
TGTGCCAGCAGTCTAAGGGGTGACACTGAAGCTTTCTTT
>TRBD1|-|TRBV10-3|TRBJ1-1
CAISEDRGMDTEAFF
TGTGCCATCAGTGAGGACAGGGGCATGGACACTGAAGCTTTCTTT
>TRBD1|-|TRBV30|TRBJ1-3
CAWYGTVSGNTIYF
TGTGCCTGGTACGGGACAGTCTCTGGAAACACCATATATTTT
>-|-|TRBV5-1|TRBJ2-3
CASREAGTSTDTQYF
TGCGCCAGCAGGGAAGCCGGGACTAGCACAGATACGCAGTATTTT
>TRBD2|-|TRBV30|TRBJ2-3
CAWSGTSSTDTQYF
TGTGCCTGGTCCGGGACTAGTAGCACAGATACGCAGTATTTT
>TRBD1|-|TRBV5-1|TRBJ2-1
CASSAPPGQGSYNEQFF
TGCGCCAGCAGCGCTCCCCCGGGACAGGGATCCTACAATGAGCAGTTCTTC
>TRBD1|-|TRBV30|TRBJ1-1
CAWSVVPGGTEAFF
TGTGCCTGGAGTGTAGTACCAGGGGGCACTGAAGCTTTCTTT
>-|-|TRBV6-6|TRBJ2-7
CASQDSTYEQYF
TGTGCCAGCCAGGACAGTACCTACGAGCAGTACTTC
>-|-|TRBV19|TRBJ1-1
CASRMFQGRAFF
TGTGCCAGTAGAATGTTCCAGGGGAGAGCTTTCTTT
>-|-|TRBV9|TRBJ1-6
CASSVGASSYNSPLHF
TGTGCCAGCAGCGTTGGGGCCTCCTCCTATAATTCACCCCTCCACTTT
>-|-|TRBV28|TRBJ2-5
CASSRPGETQYF
TGTGCCAGCAGTCGTCCCGGAGAGACCCAGTACTTC
>TRBD2|once|TRBV10-2|TRBJ2-7
CASPGGERETNYSYEQYF
TGCGCCAGCCCCGGGGGGGAGCGGGAGACAAATTACTCCTACGAGCAGTACTTC
>-|few|TRBV19|TRBJ1-1
CASRTGRYQAFF
TGTGCCAGTAGAACAGGGCGGTATCAAGCTTTCTTT
>TRBD1|-|TRBV6-2/TRBV6-3|TRBJ1-1
CASSFRTGGAGFF
TGTGCCAGCAGTTTCCGAACAGGGGGCGCGGGTTTCTTT
>TRBD1|once|TRBV5-4|TRBJ1-1
CASSDQDRVVTEAFF
TGTGCCAGCAGTGACCAGGACAGGGTTGTCACTGAAGCTTTCTTT
>-|-|TRBV4-1|TRBJ1-4
CASSQVFSGFIQKLFF
TGCGCCAGCAGCCAAGTATTTAGCGGGTTTATTCAAAAACTGTTTTTT
>-|-|TRBV30|TRBJ2-7
CAWSGQTYEQYF
TGTGCCTGGTCAGGACAGACCTACGAGCAGTACTTC
>TRBD1|-|TRBV10-2|TRBJ2-1
CASNPGQGAKNEQFF
TGCGCCAGCAACCCCGGACAGGGGGCGAAGAATGAGCAGTTCTTC
>TRBD2|-|TRBV5-4|TRBJ2-2
CASRTTSGRTNTGELFF
TGTGCCAGCAGAACAACTAGCGGGAGGACTAACACCGGGGAGCTGTTTTTT
>-|-|TRBV19|TRBJ1-2
CASRTDDPPIGGYTF
TGTGCCAGTAGAACAGATGATCCCCCAATTGGTGGCTACACCTTC
>-|-|TRBV2|TRBJ1-2
CASRHWDNNYGYTF
TGTGCCAGCCGCCACTGGGACAACAACTATGGCTACACCTTC
>-|many|TRBV6-1|TRBJ2-7
CASSEGGDPAYEQYF
TGTGCCAGCAGTGAAGGGGGGGACCCCGCCTACGAGCAGTACTTC
>TRBD2|few|TRBV2|TRBJ2-7
CASRTSGIIYEQYF
TGTGCCAGCCGGACTAGCGGGATAATCTACGAGCAGTACTTC
>-|-|TRBV5-1|TRBJ2-3
CASSLGDFTDTQYF
TGCGCCAGCAGCTTGGGGGACTTCACAGATACGCAGTATTTT
>-|-|TRBV27|TRBJ2-7
CASSYTVMYEQYF
TGTGCCAGCAGTTATACAGTTATGTACGAGCAGTACTTC
>-|once|TRBV4-3|TRBJ2-2
CASSQDRGTGELFF
TGCGCCAGCAGCCAAGATCGGGGGACCGGGGAGCTGTTTTTT
>-|once|TRBV7-2|TRBJ1-1
CASRKTANTEAFF
TGTGCCAGCAGGAAAACAGCGAACACTGAAGCTTTCTTT
>-|-|TRBV11-3|TRBJ2-1
CASSLGGQGFGSEQFF
TGTGCCAGCAGCTTAGGCGGCCAGGGGTTTGGGTCGGAGCAGTTCTTC
>TRBD2|few|TRBV7-3|TRBJ2-1
CASRQTSGTSGSVSYNEQFF
TGTGCCAGCAGACAAACCTCCGGGACTAGCGGTTCTGTCTCCTACAATGAGCAGTTCTTC
>-|-|TRBV28|TRBJ1-5
CASIGDTRNQPQHF
TGTGCCAGCATCGGTGACACCAGAAATCAGCCCCAGCATTTT
>TRBD1|-|TRBV12-3/TRBV12-4|TRBJ2-1
CASRTDRENEQFF
TGTGCCAGCAGGACGGACAGGGAGAATGAGCAGTTCTTC
>-|-|TRBV12-5|TRBJ1-5
CASGLLRQPTSNQPQHF
TGTGCTAGTGGCCTGCTCCGACAGCCGACTAGCAATCAGCCCCAGCATTTT
>TRBD1|-|TRBV2|TRBJ2-5
CASSPDRSKETQYF
TGTGCCAGCAGTCCGGACAGGAGTAAAGAGACCCAGTACTTC
>TRBD1|once|TRBV18|TRBJ1-4
CASSPLPGQNAEKLFF
TGTGCCAGCTCACCACTCCCGGGACAGAACGCTGAAAAACTGTTTTTT